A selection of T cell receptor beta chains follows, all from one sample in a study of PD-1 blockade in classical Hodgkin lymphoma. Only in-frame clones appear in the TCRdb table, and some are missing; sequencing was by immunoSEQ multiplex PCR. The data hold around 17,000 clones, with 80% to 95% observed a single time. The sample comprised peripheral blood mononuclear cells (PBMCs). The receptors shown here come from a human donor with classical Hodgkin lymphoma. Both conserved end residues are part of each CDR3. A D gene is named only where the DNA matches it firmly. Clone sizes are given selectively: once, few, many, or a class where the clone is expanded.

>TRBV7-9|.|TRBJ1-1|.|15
TGTGCCAGCAGCTTAGGGATGAGGCGTCGGACTGAAGCTTTCTTT
CASSLGMRRRTEAFF
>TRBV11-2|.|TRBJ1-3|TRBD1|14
TGTGCCAGCAGCTCGACAGGGTCTGGAAACACCATATATTTT
CASSSTGSGNTIYF
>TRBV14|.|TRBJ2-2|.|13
TGTGCCAGCAGCCCCCAGTACACCGGGGAGCTGTTTTTT
CASSPQYTGELFF
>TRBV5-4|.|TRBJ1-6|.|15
TGTGCCAGCAGCTTGGAGGGGGGGGTCAATTCACCCCTCCACTTT
CASSLEGGVNSPLHF
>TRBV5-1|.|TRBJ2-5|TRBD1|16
TGCGCCAGCAGCTTGGCCGGGGGACAGGTCCAAGAGACCCAGTACTTC
CASSLAGGQVQETQYF
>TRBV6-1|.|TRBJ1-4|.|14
TGTGCCAGCAGTGATGGGGGTGTGGGGGAAAAACTGTTTTTT
CASSDGGVGEKLFF
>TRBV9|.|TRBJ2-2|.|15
TGTGCCAGCAGCGTAGTTTGGGGCGACGCCGGGGAGCTGTTTTTT
CASSVVWGDAGELFF
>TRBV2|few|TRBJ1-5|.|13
TGTGCCAGCAGTGACGGGTTTCAACAGCCCCAGCATTTT
CASSDGFQQPQHF
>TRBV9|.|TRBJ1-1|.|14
TGTGCCAGCAGCGTAGCTGGTAGGGGGGGTGAAGCTTTCTTT
CASSVAGRGGEAFF
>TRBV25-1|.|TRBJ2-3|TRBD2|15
TGTGCCAGCAGTGACTCCGGGCTAGCGGGAGATACGCAGTATTTT
CASSDSGLAGDTQYF
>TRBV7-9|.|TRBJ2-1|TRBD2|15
TGTGCCAGCAGGGGGACTAGCGGGACGGGGAATGAGCAGTTCTTC
CASRGTSGTGNEQFF
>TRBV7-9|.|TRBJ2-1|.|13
TGTGCCAGCAGCTTCGGGCGGACCAATGAGCAGTTCTTC
CASSFGRTNEQFF
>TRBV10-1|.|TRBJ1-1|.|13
TGCGCCAGCAGTGACACGGGGAGGACTGAAGCTTTCTTT
CASSDTGRTEAFF
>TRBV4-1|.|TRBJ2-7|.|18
TGCGCCAGCAGCCAGGCCGACTTTGTCTCGGGAGCTAGTAACGAGCAGTACTTC
CASSQADFVSGASNEQYF
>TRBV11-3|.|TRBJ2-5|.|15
TGTGCCAGCATCATTGCAGGGCGGACAAAAGAGACCCAGTACTTC
CASIIAGRTKETQYF
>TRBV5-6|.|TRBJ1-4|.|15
TGTGCCAGCAGCTCTTACAGGAGCTATAATGAAAAACTGTTTTTT
CASSSYRSYNEKLFF
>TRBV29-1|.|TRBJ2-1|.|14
TGCAGCGTTGAGTCCAGGTTCTCCTACAATGAGCAGTTCTTC
CSVESRFSYNEQFF